One and the same sample provided the 2 T cell receptor beta chains below, sequenced in a study of cytomegalovirus exposure and HLA in healthy donors (dated by TCRdb to about 2017). Libraries came from the immunoSEQ multiplex PCR assay. TCRdb took this table from immuneACCESS and kept in-frame rearrangements with V and J called. Such tables lack part of the clones; where checked against another copy, unresolved V genes explain under half of the gap, and the rest is unexplained. Present in this sample are 140,000 to 150,000 clones, about 94% of which were seen just once. About 2% of the sample comes from the top ten. Source material: PBMCs. Every receptor here comes from a young man in good health and CMV-seropositive.

The chain uses TRBV19 and TRBJ1-5; D possibly corresponds to TRBD1 (5 bases). V was cut by 6 bases and J by 5 bases, with 14 bases left in between. Germline V gene sequence: CDR1 LNHDA, CDR2 SQIVND (reference sequence). The CDR3 length is 14 residues. CDR3 DNA sequence: TGTGCCAGTAGATCATTGGGGGGAGATCAGCCCCAGCATTTT. Translation: CASRSLGGDQPQHF.

CDR3 coding DNA: TGTGCCAGCAGTTATACCTCTAGAACCGAGCAGTACTTC. Protein product: CASSYTSRTEQYF. This chain links TRBV7-2 with TRBJ2-7; unclear D gene. The V gene's germline CDR1 is SGHTA and CDR2 FQGNSA. Trimming removed 6 bases at V and 6 bases at J, with 15 bases between. The CDR3 spans 13 residues.